This T cell receptor (beta chain) was identified during a study of graft-versus-host responses after intestinal transplantation. This table comes from immunoSEQ multiplex PCR, and its TCRdb copy is limited to in-frame clones, with some not included. The table includes approximately 37,000 clones, 90% to 95% detected once. The sequencing here drew on PBMCs, taken approximately 700 days after intestinal transplantation. Receptors originate from a human patient who received an intestinal transplant, so some T cells may come from the graft donor.

V is TRBV19 and J is TRBJ2-7, with a tentative D call TRBD1 (8 bases). Germline loops: CDR1 LNHDA, CDR2 SQIVND (reference sequence). The CDR3 is 13 residues long. V was trimmed by 10 bases and J by 4 bases, leaving 17 bases between them. The CDR3 loop is CATRYRGGYEQYF. The CDR3 bases are TGTGCCACCCGCTACAGGGGGGGGTACGAGCAGTACTTC.